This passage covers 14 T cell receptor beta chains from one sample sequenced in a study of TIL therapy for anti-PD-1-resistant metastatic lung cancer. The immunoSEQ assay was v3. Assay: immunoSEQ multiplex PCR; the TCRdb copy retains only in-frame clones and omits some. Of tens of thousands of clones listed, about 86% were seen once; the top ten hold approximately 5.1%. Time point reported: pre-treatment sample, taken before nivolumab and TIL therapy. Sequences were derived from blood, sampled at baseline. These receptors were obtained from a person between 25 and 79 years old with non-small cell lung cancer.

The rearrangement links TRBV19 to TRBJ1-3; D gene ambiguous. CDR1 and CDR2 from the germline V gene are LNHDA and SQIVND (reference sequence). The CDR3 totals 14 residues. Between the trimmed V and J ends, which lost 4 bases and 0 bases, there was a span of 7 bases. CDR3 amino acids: CASSTTISGNTIYF. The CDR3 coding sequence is TGTGCCAGTAGTACGACCATCTCTGGAAACACCATATATTTT.

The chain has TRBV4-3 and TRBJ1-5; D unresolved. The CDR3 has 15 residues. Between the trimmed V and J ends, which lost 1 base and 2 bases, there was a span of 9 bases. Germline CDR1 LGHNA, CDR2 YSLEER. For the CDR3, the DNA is TGCGCCAGCAGCCAAGGGACCGCGGGCAATCAGCCCCAGCATTTT. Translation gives CASSQGTAGNQPQHF.

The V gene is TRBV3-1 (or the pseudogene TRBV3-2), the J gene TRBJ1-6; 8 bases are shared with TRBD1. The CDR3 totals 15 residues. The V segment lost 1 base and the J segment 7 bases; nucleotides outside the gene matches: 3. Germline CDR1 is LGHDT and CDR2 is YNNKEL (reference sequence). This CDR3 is CASSQAGQGNSPLHF. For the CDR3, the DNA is TGTGCCAGCAGCCAAGCTGGACAGGGCAATTCACCCCTCCACTTT.

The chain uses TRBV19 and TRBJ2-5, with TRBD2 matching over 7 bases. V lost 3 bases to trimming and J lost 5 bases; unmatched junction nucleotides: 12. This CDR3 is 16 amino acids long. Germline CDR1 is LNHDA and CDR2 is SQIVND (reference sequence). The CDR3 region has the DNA TGTGCCAGTAGTATCATCTGGAGCGGGGTCACGGAGACCCAGTACTTC. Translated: CASSIIWSGVTETQYF.

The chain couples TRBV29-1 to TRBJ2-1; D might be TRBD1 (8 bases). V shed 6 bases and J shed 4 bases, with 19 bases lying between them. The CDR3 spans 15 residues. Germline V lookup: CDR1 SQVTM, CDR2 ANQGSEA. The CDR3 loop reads CSVLRTGRGYNEQFF. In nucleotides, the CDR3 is TGCAGCGTCCTACGGACAGGGAGGGGTTACAATGAGCAGTTCTTC.

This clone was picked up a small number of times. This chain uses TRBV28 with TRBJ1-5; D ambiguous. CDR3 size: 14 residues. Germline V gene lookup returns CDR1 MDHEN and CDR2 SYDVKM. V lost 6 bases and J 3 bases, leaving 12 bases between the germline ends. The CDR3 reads CASRAWRHNQPQHF. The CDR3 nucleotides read TGTGCCAGCAGGGCATGGCGCCACAATCAGCCCCAGCATTTT.

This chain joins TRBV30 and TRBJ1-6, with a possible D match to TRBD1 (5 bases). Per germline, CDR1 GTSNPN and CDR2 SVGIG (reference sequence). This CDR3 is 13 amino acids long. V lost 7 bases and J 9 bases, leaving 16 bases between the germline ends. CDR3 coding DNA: TGTGCCTCCTCGGACATAAACGGTTCACCCCTCCACTTT. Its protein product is CASSDINGSPLHF.

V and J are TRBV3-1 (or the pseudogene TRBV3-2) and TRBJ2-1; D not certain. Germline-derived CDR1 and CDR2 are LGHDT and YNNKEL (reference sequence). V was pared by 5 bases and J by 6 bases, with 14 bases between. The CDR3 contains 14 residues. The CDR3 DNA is TGTGCCAGCAGCGACGGCCGCGGCATCAATGAGCAGTTCTTC. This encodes CASSDGRGINEQFF.

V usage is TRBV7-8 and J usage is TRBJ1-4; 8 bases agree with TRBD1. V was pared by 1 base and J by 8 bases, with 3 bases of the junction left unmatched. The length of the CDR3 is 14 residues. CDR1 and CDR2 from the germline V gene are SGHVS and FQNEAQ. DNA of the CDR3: TGTGCCAGCAGCTTAGACAGGGGGAACGAAAAACTGTTTTTT. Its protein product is CASSLDRGNEKLFF.

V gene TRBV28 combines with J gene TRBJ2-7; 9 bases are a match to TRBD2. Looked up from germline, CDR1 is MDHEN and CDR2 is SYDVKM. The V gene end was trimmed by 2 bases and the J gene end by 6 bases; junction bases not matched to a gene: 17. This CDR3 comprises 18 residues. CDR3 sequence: CASSLVSSGARMSVEQYF. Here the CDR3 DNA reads TGTGCCAGCAGTTTAGTGTCTAGCGGGGCCCGGATGTCTGTCGAGCAGTACTTC.

The CDR3 sequence: CASSRQDTPIYTDTQYF. CDR3 coding DNA: TGTGCCAGCAGCCGTCAGGACACCCCGATTTACACAGATACGCAGTATTTT. This chain connects TRBV4-2 to TRBJ2-3; D is perhaps TRBD1 (5 bases). Trimming removed 4 bases from V and 2 bases from J, with 19 bases in between. The germline CDR1 and CDR2 sequences are LGHNA and YNFKEQ. CDR3 length: 17 residues.

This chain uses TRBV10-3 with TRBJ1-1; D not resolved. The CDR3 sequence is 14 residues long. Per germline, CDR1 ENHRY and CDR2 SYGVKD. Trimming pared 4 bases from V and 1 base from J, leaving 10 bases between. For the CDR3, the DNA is TGTGCCATCAGTGTTCAAAACGGGAACACTGAAGCTTTCTTT. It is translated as CAISVQNGNTEAFF.

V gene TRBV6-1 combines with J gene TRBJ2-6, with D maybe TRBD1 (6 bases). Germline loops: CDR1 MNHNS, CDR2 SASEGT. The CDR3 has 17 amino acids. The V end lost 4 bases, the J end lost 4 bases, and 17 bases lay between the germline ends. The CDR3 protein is CASSVKVVGAGANVLTF. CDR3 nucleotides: TGTGCCAGCAGTGTGAAGGTGGTGGGGGCAGGGGCCAACGTCCTGACTTTC.

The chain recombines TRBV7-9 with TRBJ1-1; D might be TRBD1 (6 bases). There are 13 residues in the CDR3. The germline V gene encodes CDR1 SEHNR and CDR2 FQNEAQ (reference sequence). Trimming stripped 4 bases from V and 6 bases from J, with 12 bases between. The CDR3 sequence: CASSYTGRAEAFF. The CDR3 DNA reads TGTGCCAGCAGCTATACAGGGCGCGCTGAAGCTTTCTTT.